The clone carrying this T cell receptor beta chain was observed a single time. J gave up 0 bases and V 5 bases, and 7 bases lay outside the gene matches. The CDR3 is 15 residues long. CDR1 is SEHNR, CDR2 FQNEAQ, per germline (reference sequence). The sample originates from a study of blood T cell repertoires in COVID-19. Turning to the study itself: Samples taken during acute and convalescent COVID-19 were collected in the United States, Italy and Spain. PBMCs, B-cell-depleted T cells, or T cells were the source of the cDNA or gDNA that made up the material.

Original handling: Cell counts per sample came from amplifying reference gene primers. Data came from immunoSEQ multiplex PCR; TCRdb stores just in-frame clones and leaves some out. V, J and clone size were drawn from that table, and D and trimming were deduced from the DNA. The table records about 62,000 clones, 85% to 90% of them present only once. Sample: peripheral blood. The J gene is TRBJ2-7, the V gene TRBV7-9, with 7 bases matching TRBD2. This TCR was sampled from a human donor in a cohort sampled during active COVID-19. CDR3 sequence (DNA): TGTGCCAGCAGCGGGACTACTCACCACTCCTACGAGCAGTACTTC. Protein sequence: CASSGTTHHSYEQYF.